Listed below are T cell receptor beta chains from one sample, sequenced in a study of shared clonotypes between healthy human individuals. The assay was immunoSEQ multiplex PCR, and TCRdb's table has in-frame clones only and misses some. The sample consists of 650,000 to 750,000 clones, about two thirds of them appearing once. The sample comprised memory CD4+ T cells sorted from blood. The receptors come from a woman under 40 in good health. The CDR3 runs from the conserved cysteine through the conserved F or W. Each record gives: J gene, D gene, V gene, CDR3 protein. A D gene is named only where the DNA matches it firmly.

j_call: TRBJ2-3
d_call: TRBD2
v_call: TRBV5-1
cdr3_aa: CASRVPGLGKTDTQYF

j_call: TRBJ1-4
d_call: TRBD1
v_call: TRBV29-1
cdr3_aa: CSACTGTGFNANEKLFF

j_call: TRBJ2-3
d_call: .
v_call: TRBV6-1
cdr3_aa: CASSEWDSQPGRDTQYF

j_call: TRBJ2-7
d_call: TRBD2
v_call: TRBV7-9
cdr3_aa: CASSGGLAGVVYEQYF

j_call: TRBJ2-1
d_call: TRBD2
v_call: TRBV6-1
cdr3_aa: CASSSGTRYYNEQFF

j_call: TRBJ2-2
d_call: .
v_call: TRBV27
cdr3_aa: CASSLTALGGSGELFF

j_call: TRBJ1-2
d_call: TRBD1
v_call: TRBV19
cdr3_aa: CASSFQGAGGYTF

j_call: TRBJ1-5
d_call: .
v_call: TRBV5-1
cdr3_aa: CASSLNGRNQPQHF

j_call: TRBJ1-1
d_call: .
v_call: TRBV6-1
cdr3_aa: CASRHTRLAAGKAFF

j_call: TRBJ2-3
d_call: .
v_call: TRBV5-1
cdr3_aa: CASSLGQQLIDTQYF

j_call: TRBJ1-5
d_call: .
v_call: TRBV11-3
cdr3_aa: CASSSEISNQPQHF

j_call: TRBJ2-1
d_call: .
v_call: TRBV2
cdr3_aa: CASTSRGVSDEQFF

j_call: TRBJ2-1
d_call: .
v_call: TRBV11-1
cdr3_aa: CASSYSGGLSYNEQFF

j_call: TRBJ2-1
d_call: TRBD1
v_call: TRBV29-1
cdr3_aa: CSVLYARQGGHEQFF

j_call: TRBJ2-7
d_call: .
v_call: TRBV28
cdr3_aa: CASSPATPSYEQYF

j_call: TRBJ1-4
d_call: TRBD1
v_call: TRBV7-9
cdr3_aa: CASRDDRGTIEKLFF

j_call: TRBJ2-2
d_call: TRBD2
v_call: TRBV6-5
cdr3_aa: CASRSGGRDTGELFF